This entry features one T cell receptor (beta chain) sequence. What it binds is not known. This sample was included in a study of T cell responses to AZD1222 COVID-19 vaccine. The method was immunoSEQ multiplex PCR; TCRdb's version includes in-frame clones alone and lacks a portion of them. The repertoire includes 140,000 to 150,000 clones, roughly 93% of them detected once, and around 12% sits in the top ten. Regarding the study as a whole: The breadth and depth of Spike-specific TCRs increased once two AZD1222 doses had been given.

The CDR3 sequence is 14 residues long. The J segment lost 4 bases and the V segment lost 4 bases, leaving 5 bases of the junction unmatched. CDR1 and CDR2 from the germline V gene are SGHDT and YYEEEE. The input for sequencing was peripheral blood, taken after recovery from COVID-19. This receptor was taken from an adult who had recovered from COVID-19. V gene TRBV5-6 combines with J gene TRBJ2-5; 9 bases map to TRBD1. The CDR3 reads CASSEGQGGETQYF. As DNA, the CDR3 is TGTGCCAGCAGCGAGGGACAGGGTGGAGAGACCCAGTACTTC.